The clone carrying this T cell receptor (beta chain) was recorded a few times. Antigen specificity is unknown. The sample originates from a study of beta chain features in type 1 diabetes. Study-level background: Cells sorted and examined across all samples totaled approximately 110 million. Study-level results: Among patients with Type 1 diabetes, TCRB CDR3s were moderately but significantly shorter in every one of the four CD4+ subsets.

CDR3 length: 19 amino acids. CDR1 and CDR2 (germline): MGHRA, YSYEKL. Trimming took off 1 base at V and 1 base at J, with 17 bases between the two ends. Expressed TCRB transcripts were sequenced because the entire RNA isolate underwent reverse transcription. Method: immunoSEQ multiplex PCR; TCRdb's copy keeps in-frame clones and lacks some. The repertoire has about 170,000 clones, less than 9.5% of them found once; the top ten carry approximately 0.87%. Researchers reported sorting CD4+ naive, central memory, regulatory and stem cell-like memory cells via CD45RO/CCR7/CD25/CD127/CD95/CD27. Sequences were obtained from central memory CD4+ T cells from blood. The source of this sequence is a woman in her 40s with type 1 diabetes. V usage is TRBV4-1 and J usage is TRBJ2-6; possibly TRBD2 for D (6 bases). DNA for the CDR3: TGCGCCAGCAGCCAAGGAGGGAGAGGGACTCCGTCTGGGGCCAACGTCCTGACTTTC. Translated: CASSQGGRGTPSGANVLTF.